This T cell receptor (beta chain) appears in the sequencing data of a study of cytomegalovirus exposure and HLA in healthy donors. This PCR relied on a set of 60 Vbeta primers and 13 Jbeta primers. The table came from immunoSEQ multiplex PCR; TCRdb's copy has only in-frame clones and leaves some out. The sample has approximately 160,000 clones; about 75% are singletons. CDR1 and CDR2 from the germline V gene are SNHLY and FYNNEI. The V and J ends lost 5 bases and 4 bases respectively, with 12 bases between them. The CDR3 is 14 residues long. This sequence joins TRBV2 and TRBJ1-5; D is possibly TRBD1 (6 bases). Material: PBMCs. This clonotype originated in a male donor in good health and CMV-seropositive. The CDR3 region has the DNA TGTGCCAGCAGTTTACACGGACAGAATCAGCCCCAGCATTTT. Protein product: CASSLHGQNQPQHF.